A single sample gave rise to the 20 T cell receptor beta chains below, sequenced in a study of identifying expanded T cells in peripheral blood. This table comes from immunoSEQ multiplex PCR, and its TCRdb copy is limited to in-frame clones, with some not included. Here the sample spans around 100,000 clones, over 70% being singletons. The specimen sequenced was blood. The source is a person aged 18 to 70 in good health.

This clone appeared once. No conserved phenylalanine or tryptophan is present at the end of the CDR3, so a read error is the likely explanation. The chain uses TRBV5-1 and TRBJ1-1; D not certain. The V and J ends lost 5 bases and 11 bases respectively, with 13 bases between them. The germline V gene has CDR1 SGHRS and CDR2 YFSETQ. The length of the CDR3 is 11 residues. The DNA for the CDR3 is TGCGCCAGCAGTGCGTCCGGTGACGCTTTCTCT. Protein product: CASSASGDAFS.

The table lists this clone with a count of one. The CDR3 loop is CASRFTVNYGYTF. Written as DNA, the CDR3 is TGTGCCAGCCGGTTCACAGTCAACTATGGCTACACCTTC. This chain connects TRBV2 to TRBJ1-2; the D is unclear. This CDR3 has 13 residues. Germline V gene lookup returns CDR1 SNHLY and CDR2 FYNNEI. V was shortened by 8 bases and J by 2 bases, with 12 bases between the two germline ends.

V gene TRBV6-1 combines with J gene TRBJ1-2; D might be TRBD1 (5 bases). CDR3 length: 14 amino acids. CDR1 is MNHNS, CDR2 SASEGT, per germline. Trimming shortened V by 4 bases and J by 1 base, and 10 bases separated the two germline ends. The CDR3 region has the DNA TGTGCCAGCAGTGTTGGGACGCTTAACTATGGCTACACCTTC. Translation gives CASSVGTLNYGYTF.

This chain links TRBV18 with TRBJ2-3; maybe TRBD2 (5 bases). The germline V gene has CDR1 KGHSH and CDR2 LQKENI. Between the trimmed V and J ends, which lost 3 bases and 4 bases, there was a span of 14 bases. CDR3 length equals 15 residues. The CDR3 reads CASSPPSRGADTQYF. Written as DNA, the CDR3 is TGTGCCAGCTCACCGCCTAGCCGCGGTGCAGATACGCAGTATTTT.

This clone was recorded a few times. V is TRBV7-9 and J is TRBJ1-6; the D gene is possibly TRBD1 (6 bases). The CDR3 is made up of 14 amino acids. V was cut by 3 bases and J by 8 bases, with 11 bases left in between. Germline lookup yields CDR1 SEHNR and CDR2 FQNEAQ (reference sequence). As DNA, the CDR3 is TGTGCCAGCAGCTTGGACAGCTTTTATTCACCCCTCCACTTT. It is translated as CASSLDSFYSPLHF.

CDR3 sequence (DNA): TGCAGCGTCTCCCCAGGGGAAGGAGGATCACCCCTCCACTTT. Translation gives CSVSPGEGGSPLHF. The rearrangement uses TRBV29-1 and TRBJ1-6; maybe TRBD1 (6 bases). This CDR3 spans 14 amino acids. V lost 6 bases to trimming and J lost 10 bases, with 19 bases between them. In germline, CDR1 is SQVTM, CDR2 ANQGSEA.

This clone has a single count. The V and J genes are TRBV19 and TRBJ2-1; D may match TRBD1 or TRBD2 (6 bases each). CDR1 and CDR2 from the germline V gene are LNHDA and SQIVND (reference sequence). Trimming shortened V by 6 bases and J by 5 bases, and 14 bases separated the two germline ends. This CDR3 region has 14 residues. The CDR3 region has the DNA TGTGCCAGTAGGTGGGGGGCTCTCCACAATGAGCAGTTCTTC. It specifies CASRWGALHNEQFF.

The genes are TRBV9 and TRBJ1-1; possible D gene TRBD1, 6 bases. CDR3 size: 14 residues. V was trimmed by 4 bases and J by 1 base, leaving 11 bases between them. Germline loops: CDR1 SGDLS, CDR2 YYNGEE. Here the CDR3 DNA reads TGTGCCAGCAGCCTGGGACATCAGAACACTGAAGCTTTCTTT. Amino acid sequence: CASSLGHQNTEAFF.

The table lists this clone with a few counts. The DNA of the CDR3 is TGTGCCATCTCCCAGGGGGAGGCATCACCCCTCCACTTT. It codes for CAISQGEASPLHF. The V and J genes are TRBV10-3 and TRBJ1-6; TRBD1 aligns across 7 bases. J was trimmed by 10 bases and V by 8 bases; bases with no gene match: 8. The CDR3 length is 13 residues. Germline V gives CDR1 ENHRY, CDR2 SYGVKD.

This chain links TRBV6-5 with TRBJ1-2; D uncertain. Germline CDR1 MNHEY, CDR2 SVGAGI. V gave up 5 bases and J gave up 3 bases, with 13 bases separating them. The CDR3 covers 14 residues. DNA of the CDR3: TGTGCCAGCAGTACGGACGCGAATTACTATGGCTACACCTTC. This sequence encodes CASSTDANYYGYTF.

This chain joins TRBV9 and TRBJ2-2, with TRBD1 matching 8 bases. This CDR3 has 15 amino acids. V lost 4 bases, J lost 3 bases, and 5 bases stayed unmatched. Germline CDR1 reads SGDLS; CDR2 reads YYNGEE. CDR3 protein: CASSPKTGDTGELFF. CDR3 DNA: TGTGCCAGCAGCCCAAAGACAGGGGACACCGGGGAGCTGTTTTTT.

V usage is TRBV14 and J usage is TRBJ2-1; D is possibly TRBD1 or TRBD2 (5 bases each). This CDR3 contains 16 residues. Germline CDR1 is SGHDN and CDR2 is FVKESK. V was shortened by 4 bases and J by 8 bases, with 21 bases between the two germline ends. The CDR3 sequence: CASSPRGDLRDHEQFF. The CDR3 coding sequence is TGTGCCAGCAGCCCCCGAGGGGATTTAAGGGATCATGAGCAGTTCTTC.

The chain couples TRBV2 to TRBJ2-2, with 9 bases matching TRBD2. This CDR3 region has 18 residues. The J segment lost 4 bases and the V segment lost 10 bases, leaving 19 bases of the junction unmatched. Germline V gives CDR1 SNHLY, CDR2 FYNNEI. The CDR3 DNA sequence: TGTGCCACGCGGACTAGCGCCCCGGGTCCGGTAGGCACCGGGGAGCTGTTTTTT. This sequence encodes CATRTSAPGPVGTGELFF.

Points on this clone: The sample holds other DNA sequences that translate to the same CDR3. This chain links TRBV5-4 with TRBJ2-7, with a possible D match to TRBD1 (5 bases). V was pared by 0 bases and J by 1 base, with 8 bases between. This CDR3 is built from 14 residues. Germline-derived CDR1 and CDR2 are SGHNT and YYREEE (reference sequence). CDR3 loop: CASSLDRFSYEQYF. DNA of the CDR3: TGTGCCAGCAGCTTGGACAGGTTTTCCTACGAGCAGTACTTC.

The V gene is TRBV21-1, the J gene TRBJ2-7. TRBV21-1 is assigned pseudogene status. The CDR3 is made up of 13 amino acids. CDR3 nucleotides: TGTGCCAGCAGCGTACAAATGGGCTACGAGCAGTACTTC. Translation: CASSVQMGYEQYF.

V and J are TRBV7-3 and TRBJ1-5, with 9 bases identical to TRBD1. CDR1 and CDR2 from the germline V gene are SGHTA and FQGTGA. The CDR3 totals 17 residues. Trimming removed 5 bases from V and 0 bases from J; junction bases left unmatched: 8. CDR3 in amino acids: CASSPTGGSYSNQPQHF. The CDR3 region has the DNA TGTGCCAGCAGCCCAACAGGGGGCAGTTATAGCAATCAGCCCCAGCATTTT.

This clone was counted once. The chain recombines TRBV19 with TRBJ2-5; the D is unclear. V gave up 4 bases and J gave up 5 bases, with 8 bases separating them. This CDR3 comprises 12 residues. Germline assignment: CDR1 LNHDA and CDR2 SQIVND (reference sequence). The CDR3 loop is CASSTPGETQYF. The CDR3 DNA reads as TGTGCCAGTAGTACTCCCGGGGAGACCCAGTACTTC. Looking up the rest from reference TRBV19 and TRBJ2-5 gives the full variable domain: DGGITQSPKYLFRKEGQNVTLSCEQNLNHDAMYWYRQDPGQGLRLIYYSQIVNDFQKGDIAEGYSVSREKKESFPLTVTSAQKNPTAFYLCASSTPGETQYFGPGTRLLVL.

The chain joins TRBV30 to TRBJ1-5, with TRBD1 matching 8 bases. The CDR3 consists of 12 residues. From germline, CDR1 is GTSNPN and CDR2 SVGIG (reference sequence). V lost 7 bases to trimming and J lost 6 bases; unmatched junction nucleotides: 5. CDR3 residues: CAFGTGLQPQHF. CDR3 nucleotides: TGTGCCTTCGGGACAGGACTTCAGCCCCAGCATTTT. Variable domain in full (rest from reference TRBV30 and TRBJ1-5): SQTIHQWPATLVQPVGSPLSLECTVEGTSNPNLYWYRQAAGRGLQLLFYSVGIGQISSEVPQNLSASRPQDRQFILSSKKLLLSDSGFYLCAFGTGLQPQHFGDGTRLSIL.

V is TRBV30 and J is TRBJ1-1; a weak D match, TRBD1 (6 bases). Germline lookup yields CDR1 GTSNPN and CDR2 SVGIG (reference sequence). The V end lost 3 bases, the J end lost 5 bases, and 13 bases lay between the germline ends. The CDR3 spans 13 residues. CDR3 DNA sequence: TGTGCCTGGAGCCGACAGGTAAAAACTGAAGCTTTCTTT. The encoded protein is CAWSRQVKTEAFF.

The CDR3 nucleotides read TGTGCCAGTAGTTACGGGACAGTCAACACTGAAGCTTTCTTT. Residues: CASSYGTVNTEAFF. The chain has TRBV19 and TRBJ1-1; TRBD1 matches at 7 bases. V trimming: 5 bases; J trimming: 2 bases; junction bases outside the gene matches: 5. Germline V lookup: CDR1 LNHDA, CDR2 SQIVND (reference sequence). This CDR3 has 14 residues.